This T cell receptor beta chain is drawn from a study of CD8 T cells in ankylosing spondylitis. Study-level points and caveats: Ankylosing spondylitis blood appeared to carry a characteristic TCR beta motif of 7 or 8 highly homologous variants. As for the disease-linked clones, they showed a CD8+ phenotype and occurred at relatively low frequencies in peripheral blood. The study looked at matched synovial fluid samples from ankylosing spondylitis patients. Disease-linked clones were reported to be significantly enriched there.

Comment on this clonotype: Its cognate antigen is unknown.

Germline CDR1 reads SGHRS; CDR2 reads YFSETQ. Losses at the gene ends were 4 bases for V and 4 bases for J; bases not matched to a gene: 6. The length of the CDR3 is 15 residues. Quantitative barcoded 5'-RACE was used to prepare TCR beta libraries. One entry per CDR3 protein, called by TCRdb with MiXCR from the 5' RACE reads. Of 750,000 to 850,000 distinct CDR3 sequences listed, about 11% were seen once; the top ten hold 0.51%. The clonotype was recovered from a male donor with ankylosing spondylitis. Sequenced material: blood, either unsorted or a sorted T cell fraction (not recorded which). V and J are TRBV5-1 and TRBJ2-2; TRBD1 aligns across 8 bases. The CDR3 sequence: CASSIGQGGTGELFF. The CDR3 DNA reads as TGCGCCAGCAGCATCGGACAGGGAGGCACCGGGGAGCTGTTTTTT. Drawing the rest from reference TRBV5-1 and TRBJ2-2, the complete variable domain is KAGVTQTPRYLIKTRGQQVTLSCSPISGHRSVSWYQQTPGQGLQFLFEYFSETQRNKGNFPGRFSGRQFSNSRSEMNVSTLELGDSALYLCASSIGQGGTGELFFGEGSRLTVL.